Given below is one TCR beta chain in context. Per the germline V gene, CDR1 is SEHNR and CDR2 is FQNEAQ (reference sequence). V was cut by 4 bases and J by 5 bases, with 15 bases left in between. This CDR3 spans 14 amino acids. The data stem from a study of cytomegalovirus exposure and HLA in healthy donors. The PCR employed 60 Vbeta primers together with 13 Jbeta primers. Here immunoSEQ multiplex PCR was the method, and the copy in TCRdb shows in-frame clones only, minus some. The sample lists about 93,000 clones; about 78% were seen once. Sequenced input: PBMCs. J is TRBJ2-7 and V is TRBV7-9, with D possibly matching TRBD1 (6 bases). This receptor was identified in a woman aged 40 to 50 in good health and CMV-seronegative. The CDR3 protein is CASSSGSTGNEQYF. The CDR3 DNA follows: TGTGCCAGCAGCTCTGGGTCTACAGGGAACGAGCAGTACTTC.